A selection of T cell receptor beta chains follows, all from one sample in a study of cytomegalovirus exposure and HLA in healthy donors. Profiled with immunoSEQ multiplex PCR; TCRdb holds only in-frame clones, not every one. The sample records more than 110,000 clones, about three quarters being singletons. Sequencing was carried out using PBMCs. Receptors were obtained from a woman in her 30s in good health and CMV-seronegative. The CDR3 runs from the conserved cysteine through the conserved F or W. The order of the fields is clone size, D gene, J gene, V gene, CDR3 protein, CDR3 DNA. A D gene is named only where the DNA matches it firmly. Rows may omit the clone size; those that give it use once, few, many or a size class.

-,TRBD2,TRBJ2-1,TRBV28,CASSLSGGNNEQFF,TGTGCCAGCAGTCTTAGCGGGGGGAACAATGAGCAGTTCTTC
-,-,TRBJ2-7,TRBV29-1,CSVVKTGRNEQYF,TGCAGCGTTGTAAAGACAGGGAGGAACGAGCAGTACTTC
few,-,TRBJ2-3,TRBV7-8,CASSLAGDSITQYF,TGTGCCAGCAGCTTAGCGGGAGACTCCATTACGCAGTATTTT
-,-,TRBJ2-2,TRBV19,CASSTGTATNTGELFF,TGTGCCAGTAGTACCGGTACAGCCACCAACACCGGGGAGCTGTTTTTT
-,TRBD1,TRBJ2-3,TRBV9,CASSVRTGEITDTQYF,TGTGCCAGCAGCGTCAGGACAGGGGAGATCACAGATACGCAGTATTTT
-,TRBD1,TRBJ1-2,TRBV28,CASSLGQGYGYTF,TGTGCCAGCAGTCTCGGACAGGGTTATGGCTACACCTTC
once,TRBD2,TRBJ2-3,TRBV7-9,CASSPSGRATDTQYF,TGTGCCAGCAGCCCAAGCGGGAGGGCTACAGATACGCAGTATTTT
-,-,TRBJ2-2,TRBV11-2,CASSFHFEVGTGELFF,TGTGCCAGCAGCTTTCACTTCGAGGTCGGAACCGGGGAGCTGTTTTTT
-,-,TRBJ2-7,TRBV4-1,CASSQVIGTTYEQYF,TGCGCCAGCAGCCAAGTCATCGGGACAACCTACGAGCAGTACTTC
-,TRBD2,TRBJ2-2,TRBV5-1,CASSRSGGPNTGELFF,TGCGCCAGCTCTCGATCGGGAGGCCCAAACACCGGGGAGCTGTTTTTT
-,-,TRBJ2-4,TRBV7-7,CASSLADKNIQYF,TGTGCTAGCAGCTTGGCAGACAAAAACATTCAGTACTTC
few,-,TRBJ2-1,TRBV4-2,CASSQDPRGGSYNEQFF,TGTGCCAGCAGCCAAGATCCACGGGGAGGCTCCTACAATGAGCAGTTCTTC
-,-,TRBJ1-2,TRBV11-2,CASSFTGRGYTF,TGTGCCAGCAGCTTCACAGGGCGCGGCTACACCTTC
few,TRBD1,TRBJ1-1,TRBV11-2,CASSPTQGSEAFF,TGTGCCAGCAGCCCTACACAGGGGAGTGAAGCTTTCTTT
-,-,TRBJ2-5,TRBV18,CASSPGTYQETQYF,TGTGCCAGCTCACCGGGGACATACCAAGAGACCCAGTACTTC
-,-,TRBJ2-7,TRBV28,CASGTGHYEQYF,TGTGCCAGCGGCACAGGGCACTACGAGCAGTACTTC
-,-,TRBJ2-2,TRBV4-1,CASSQGRRENGELFF,TGCGCCAGCAGCCAAGGGAGGCGTGAGAACGGGGAGCTGTTTTTT
-,-,TRBJ2-1,TRBV12-5,CASGSLHEQFF,TGTGCTAGTGGTTCCCTCCATGAGCAGTTCTTC
-,-,TRBJ2-3,TRBV5-4,CASSLDLSRTDTQYF,TGTGCCAGCAGCTTGGACCTCTCGAGAACAGATACGCAGTATTTT
-,-,TRBJ1-1,TRBV29-1,CSVGSMNTEAFF,TGCAGCGTAGGGAGCATGAACACTGAAGCTTTCTTT
few,TRBD2,TRBJ2-1,TRBV4-2,CASSHQRGAYNEQFF,TGTGCCAGCAGCCATCAGCGGGGGGCATACAATGAGCAGTTCTTC
-,-,TRBJ1-4,TRBV6-6,CASSYGGRHEKLFF,TGTGCCAGCAGTTACGGGGGGAGGCATGAAAAACTGTTTTTT
-,-,TRBJ2-3,TRBV9,CASSAFTDTQYF,TGTGCCAGCAGCGCCTTCACAGATACGCAGTATTTT
-,-,TRBJ2-1,TRBV10-1,CASSERAPGPYNEQFF,TGCGCCAGCAGTGAGCGTGCACCTGGCCCCTACAATGAGCAGTTCTTC
few,-,TRBJ1-5,TRBV6-1,CAGGDEYNQPQHF,TGTGCTGGAGGGGATGAGTACAATCAGCCCCAGCATTTT
-,-,TRBJ1-5,TRBV18,CASSPPEGQPQHF,TGTGCCAGCTCACCCCCCGAGGGTCAGCCCCAGCATTTT
-,TRBD2,TRBJ2-1,TRBV19,CASSTSSGRAHEQFF,TGTGCCAGTAGTACGTCTAGCGGGAGGGCCCATGAGCAGTTCTTC
-,-,TRBJ2-7,TRBV2,CASSVAQTGEQYF,TGTGCCAGCAGTGTAGCTCAAACAGGAGAGCAGTACTTC
-,TRBD1,TRBJ1-1,TRBV19,CASSPARDRSTEAFF,TGTGCCAGTAGTCCCGCCCGGGACAGGTCCACTGAAGCTTTCTTT
-,TRBD2,TRBJ2-2,TRBV9,CASSLRTSGYTGELFF,TGTGCCAGCAGCCTTCGGACTAGCGGATACACCGGGGAGCTGTTTTTT
-,-,TRBJ2-4,TRBV7-9,CASRGGAPEQNIQYF,TGTGCCAGCAGGGGGGGGGCCCCAGAACAAAACATTCAGTACTTC
-,TRBD1,TRBJ1-6,TRBV2,CASSEEGASPLHF,TGTGCCAGCAGTGAGGAGGGGGCTTCACCCCTCCACTTT
-,TRBD2,TRBJ2-7,TRBV18,CASSLLAGEDYEQYF,TGTGCCAGCTCACTTCTAGCGGGAGAAGACTACGAGCAGTACTTC
-,-,TRBJ2-5,TRBV5-1,CASSLTVQETQYF,TGCGCCAGCAGCTTGACGGTTCAAGAGACCCAGTACTTC
-,TRBD1,TRBJ1-5,TRBV27,CASSMDRDQPQHF,TGTGCCAGCAGTATGGACAGGGATCAGCCCCAGCATTTT
-,-,TRBJ2-7,TRBV5-6,CASSLRGGFYEQYF,TGTGCCAGCAGCTTGAGGGGGGGATTTTACGAGCAGTACTTC
-,TRBD1,TRBJ1-4,TRBV4-1,CASSQSGTGGEKLFF,TGCGCCAGCAGCCAAAGTGGGACAGGGGGCGAAAAACTGTTTTTT
-,-,TRBJ2-3,TRBV6-5,CASSYRSSGTDTQYF,TGTGCCAGCAGTTACAGGTCTAGCGGCACAGATACGCAGTATTTT
-,-,TRBJ2-7,TRBV11-1,CASSYTGCEQYF,TGTGCCAGCAGCTATACAGGGTGCGAGCAGTACTTC
-,TRBD1,TRBJ1-2,TRBV28,CASRLGQNYGYTF,TGTGCCAGCAGATTGGGACAGAACTATGGCTACACCTTC
-,TRBD1,TRBJ2-7,TRBV14,CAIDSQGAAEQYF,TGTGCCATCGACTCACAGGGGGCGGCCGAGCAGTACTTC
-,-,TRBJ1-1,TRBV9,CASSRGGSTPGAEAFF,TGTGCCAGCAGCAGGGGGGGGAGCACTCCAGGTGCTGAAGCTTTCTTT
-,TRBD1,TRBJ2-7,TRBV27,CASSPGQGITYEQYF,TGTGCCAGCAGTCCCGGACAGGGGATTACCTACGAGCAGTACTTC
-,TRBD2,TRBJ2-5,TRBV4-1,CASSPTSGGANQETQYF,TGCGCCAGCAGCCCGACTAGCGGGGGTGCTAACCAAGAGACCCAGTACTTC
-,TRBD2,TRBJ2-1,TRBV2,CASKLASGREGEQFF,TGTGCCAGCAAACTGGCTAGCGGGAGGGAAGGTGAGCAGTTCTTC
-,TRBD1,TRBJ1-4,TRBV6-5,CASRRADRANEKLFF,TGTGCCAGCAGGAGGGCGGACAGGGCTAATGAAAAACTGTTTTTT